The clone carrying this TCR beta chain was counted many times. Its target is unknown. The data belong to a study of T cells in Graves' hyperthyroidism and ophthalmopathy. CDR3 length equals 19 residues. Germline V gene lookup returns CDR1 SGHRS and CDR2 YFSETQ. Trimming took 0 bases from V and 3 from J; bases not matched to a gene: 17. The hyperthyroidism patients had all been newly diagnosed, and their disease duration was under 2 months. Their ages ranged from 18 to 65 years. Diagnoses used clinical symptoms, serum thyroxine and TRAb, thyroid ultrasound and orbital computed tomography. RNA transcripts yielded amplified TCR beta CDR3 regions. The study used the HTBI primer set for a first-round RT-PCR of the TCR CDR3. TCRdb re-derived calls from the multiplex PCR reads in MiXCR, one entry per CDR3 protein. The sample has under 350,000 distinct CDR3 sequences, approximately 22% seen once. Broader study findings: Ophthalmopathy onset followed model prediction by a median about 6.5 months.

The chain has TRBV5-1 and TRBJ1-1; 7 bases are a match to TRBD1. The TCR originated in a woman aged 45-65 years with Graves' hyperthyroidism. Sequencing input: blood. CDR3 DNA sequence: TGCGCCAGCAGCTTGGGATATGCTGGGGGGCGCAGGGGGGACACTGAAGCTTTCTTT. Protein sequence: CASSLGYAGGRRGDTEAFF.